This TCR beta chain originates from a study of shared clonotypes between healthy human individuals. CD45RO-negative cells were positively selected for CCR7, leaving out terminally differentiated effector memory CD45RA+ cells. The protocol was immunoSEQ multiplex PCR, while the TCRdb copy is restricted to in-frame clones and leaves out a portion. The sample contains about 750,000 clones, nearly 95% of which appear only once. The ends lost 3 bases at V and 3 bases at J; junction bases unmatched: 4. The CDR3 consists of 14 residues. CDR1 is SEHNR and CDR2 is FQNEAQ in the germline V gene (reference sequence).

The chain combines TRBV7-9 with TRBJ2-5, with 7 bases aligning to TRBD2. The sequencing sample was made of naive CD8+ T cells sorted from blood. The receptor was isolated from a man aged 30 to 45 in good health. The CDR3 sequence is CASSLLLAEETQYF. The CDR3 DNA sequence: TGTGCCAGCAGCTTGCTCCTAGCGGAAGAGACCCAGTACTTC.